Shown below are 29 T cell receptor beta chains from a single sample sequenced in a study of CD8 T cells in Susac syndrome. After extraction with the RNeasy kit, about 0.5 to 1 ug of the RNA was reverse transcribed using random hexamers. One entry per CDR3 protein results from TCRdb running MiXCR on the immunoSEQ multiplex PCR reads. The profile covers about 180,000 distinct CDR3 sequences, with over 90% appearing a single time and more than 0.08% taken by the ten largest. Sequencing used CD4+ T cells from PBMCs. These receptors all come from a human donor with Susac syndrome.

The chain couples TRBV6-1 to TRBJ2-4, with D perhaps assigned TRBD1 or TRBD2 (5 bases each). The CDR3 has 17 amino acids. CDR1 and CDR2 from the germline V gene are MNHNS and SASEGT. Trimming took off 6 bases at V and 1 base at J, with 19 bases between the two ends. CDR3 region: CASSPGAFYTAKNIQYF. DNA of the CDR3: TGTGCCAGCAGCCCCGGGGCCTTTTATACGGCCAAAAACATTCAGTACTTC.

CDR3 nucleotides: TGTGCCAGCAGCGCGGACAGTTCCGGGGAGCTGTTTTTT. It codes for CASSADSSGELFF. The chain combines TRBV7-9 with TRBJ2-2, with D perhaps matching TRBD1 (6 bases). The CDR3 contains 13 residues. Germline V gene lookup returns CDR1 SEHNR and CDR2 FQNEAQ (reference sequence). V was shortened by 5 bases and J by 6 bases, with 10 bases between the two germline ends.

V usage is TRBV20-1 and J usage is TRBJ2-3, with 7 bases fitting TRBD2. The CDR3 runs 16 residues. The V and J ends lost 4 bases and 4 bases, in that order; junction bases with no gene match: 14. Germline assignment: CDR1 DFQATT and CDR2 SNEGSKA (reference sequence). The CDR3 DNA reads as TGCAGTGCTACCCTCGGCGGGAGTACGTGGGCAGATACGCAGTATTTT. It specifies CSATLGGSTWADTQYF.

The chain carries TRBV29-1 and TRBJ2-1; 13 nucleotides agree with TRBD2. CDR3 length equals 14 residues. The V and J ends lost 4 bases and 9 bases, in that order; junction bases with no gene match: 6. Germline V gene data show CDR1 as SQVTM and CDR2 as ANQGSEA. This CDR3 is CSVVGLAGVGEQFF. DNA of the CDR3: TGCAGCGTTGTTGGACTAGCGGGAGTGGGTGAGCAGTTCTTC.

CDR3 region: CASRTSGDEQFF. In DNA, the CDR3 is TGTGCCTCCAGGACTAGCGGCGATGAGCAGTTCTTC. The V call is TRBV30, the J call TRBJ2-1; TRBD2 matches 10 bases. In germline, CDR1 is GTSNPN, CDR2 SVGIG (reference sequence). This CDR3 spans 12 amino acids. The V segment lost 7 bases and the J segment 8 bases; nucleotides outside the gene matches: 5.

The chain combines TRBV28 with TRBJ2-4; a weak D match, TRBD1 (6 bases). The CDR3 runs 14 residues. Trimming shortened V by 5 bases and J by 0 bases, and 8 bases separated the two germline ends. Germline loops: CDR1 MDHEN, CDR2 SYDVKM. The CDR3 protein is CASSPTGAKNIQYF. As DNA, the CDR3 is TGTGCCAGCAGTCCGACAGGAGCCAAAAACATTCAGTACTTC.

The chain is built from TRBV28 and TRBJ1-4; no clear D gene. The CDR3 contains 15 residues. The V end lost 4 bases, the J end lost 10 bases, and 19 bases lay between the germline ends. Germline loops: CDR1 MDHEN, CDR2 SYDVKM. CDR3 sequence (DNA): TGTGCCAGCAGTTCGGACGTCGGGATGGGAGGAAAACTGTTTTTT. Translated, it gives CASSSDVGMGGKLFF.

The rearrangement uses TRBV27 and TRBJ2-7; D remains ambiguous. CDR1 is MNHEY and CDR2 is SMNVEV in the germline V gene (reference sequence). The CDR3 is 12 residues long. V was cut by 1 base and J by 6 bases, with 7 bases left in between. CDR3 sequence: CASSLLGSEQYF. CDR3 nucleotides: TGTGCCAGCAGTTTATTAGGGTCCGAGCAGTACTTC.

V is TRBV20-1 and J is TRBJ2-7; TRBD1 agrees at 9 bases. Germline CDR1 reads DFQATT; CDR2 reads SNEGSKA (reference sequence). The V segment lost 3 bases and the J segment 2 bases; nucleotides outside the gene matches: 2. This CDR3 region has 13 residues. Written as DNA, the CDR3 is TGCAGTGCTAGGGGACAGGGCACCTACGAGCAGTACTTC. This translates into CSARGQGTYEQYF.

CDR3 bases: TGTGCCAGCACCCTTGGGAGGGGGCGAACAGATACGCAGTATTTT. Its translation is CASTLGRGRTDTQYF. The chain employs TRBV12-3 or TRBV12-4 and TRBJ2-3, with D tentatively TRBD1 or TRBD2 (7 bases each). This CDR3 is built from 15 residues. Deletions cut 7 bases from V and 3 bases from J, with 17 bases between.

The chain employs TRBV29-1 and TRBJ1-2; 10 bases map to TRBD1. The germline CDR1 and CDR2 sequences are SQVTM and ANQGSEA. CDR3 size: 12 residues. With V trimmed by 6 bases and J by 6 bases, 4 bases remained unmatched. In DNA, the CDR3 is TGCAGCGTCCAAGGGACAGGGGATGGCTACACCTTC. Residues: CSVQGTGDGYTF.

The gene calls are TRBV21-1 and TRBJ2-3; the table's D call TRBD1 went unverified against the DNA. TRBV21-1 constitutes a pseudogene. The CDR3 runs to 16 residues. CDR3 DNA sequence: TGTGCCAGCAGCAAGAAAGGGACGACGAGCACAGATACGCAGTATTTT. The encoded protein is CASSKKGTTSTDTQYF.

This clonotype has just a few counts. CDR3 bases: TGTGCCAGCAGCCCTGATGGTCTAGCGGGAACCTACGAGCAGTACTTC. Its protein is CASSPDGLAGTYEQYF. The V call is TRBV7-9, the J call TRBJ2-7; 9 positions match TRBD2. Germline assignment: CDR1 SEHNR and CDR2 FQNEAQ (reference sequence). The length of the CDR3 is 16 residues. V dropped 5 bases and J dropped 2; count of bases not matched to a gene: 10.

CDR3: CATSTQSTGELFF. CDR3 DNA: TGTGCCACCAGCACACAGAGCACCGGGGAGCTGTTTTTT. V is TRBV15 and J is TRBJ2-2; D gene ambiguous. Germline V gene data show CDR1 as LNHNV and CDR2 as YYDKDF (reference sequence). The length of the CDR3 is 13 residues. V was shortened by 4 bases and J by 4 bases, with 7 bases between the two germline ends.

This clonotype occurred a few times. V and J are TRBV29-1 and TRBJ2-1; D might be TRBD1 (5 bases). Germline V CDR1 and CDR2: SQVTM, ANQGSEA. V dropped 0 bases and J dropped 10 bases, with 10 bases sitting between them. CDR3 length equals 12 residues. CDR3 nucleotide sequence: TGCAGCGTTGAAGATAGACAGTCCGAGCAGTTCTTC. Translated, it gives CSVEDRQSEQFF.

CDR3 sequence: CASSPHEGNIQYF. The CDR3 coding sequence is TGTGCCAGCAGCCCACACGAGGGTAACATTCAGTACTTC. The chain links TRBV9 to TRBJ2-4; a possible D gene is TRBD2 (5 bases). The CDR3 loop spans 13 amino acids. CDR1 and CDR2 from the germline V gene are SGDLS and YYNGEE. V gave up 4 bases and J gave up 7 bases, with 12 bases separating them.

The V call is TRBV2, the J call TRBJ1-1, with a weak D call TRBD1 (5 bases). The germline V gene encodes CDR1 SNHLY and CDR2 FYNNEI. Trimming took off 7 bases at V and 1 base at J, with 13 bases between the two ends. This CDR3 region has 14 residues. The CDR3 coding sequence is TGTGCCAGCACGGGGGGACGGAAGAACACTGAAGCTTTCTTT. It is translated as CASTGGRKNTEAFF.

The chain carries TRBV27 and TRBJ1-4; no reliable D call. Germline V gene lookup returns CDR1 MNHEY and CDR2 SMNVEV (reference sequence). The ends were cut back, 5 bases at V and 5 bases at J, with 9 bases in the middle. The CDR3 loop spans 13 amino acids. The CDR3 spells CASSPDHNEKLFF. The CDR3 region has the DNA TGTGCCAGCAGTCCAGACCACAATGAAAAACTGTTTTTT.

V is TRBV20-1 and J is TRBJ1-6; D not certain. Germline lookup yields CDR1 DFQATT and CDR2 SNEGSKA (reference sequence). The ends were cut back, 3 bases at V and 7 bases at J, with 13 bases in the middle. The CDR3 has 14 amino acids. The CDR3 bases are TGCAGTGCTAGTCCGGATAGCCAAAATTCACCCCTCCACTTT. As protein: CSASPDSQNSPLHF.

The V and J genes are TRBV2 and TRBJ2-1; possibly TRBD1 for D (6 bases). The CDR3 has 16 residues. V was trimmed by 6 bases and J by 0 bases, leaving 15 bases between them. Germline V CDR1 and CDR2: SNHLY, FYNNEI. In DNA form, the CDR3 reads TGTGCCAGCAGAACGCAGGGGACGGGCTCCTACAATGAGCAGTTCTTC. Residues: CASRTQGTGSYNEQFF.

The V and J genes are TRBV29-1 and TRBJ1-1; TRBD1 is a possible D gene (5 bases). Germline assignment: CDR1 SQVTM and CDR2 ANQGSEA. The V end lost 6 bases, the J end lost 1 base, and 18 bases lay between the germline ends. The CDR3 extends over 15 amino acids. The DNA of the CDR3 is TGCAGCGTAGGCGACAACCCGACAGCGAACACTGAAGCTTTCTTT. This sequence encodes CSVGDNPTANTEAFF. Full variable domain (missing parts from reference TRBV29-1 and TRBJ1-1): SAVISQKPSRDICQRGTSLTIQCQVDSQVTMMFWYRQQPGQSLTLIATANQGSEATYESGFVIDKFPISRPNLTFSTLTVSNMSPEDSSIYLCSVGDNPTANTEAFFGQGTRLTVV.

The gene calls are TRBV5-1 and TRBJ2-3, with D unclear. The CDR3 has 13 amino acids. Trimming pared 0 bases from V and 1 base from J, leaving 3 bases between. Germline CDR1 SGHRS, CDR2 YFSETQ. Here the CDR3 DNA reads TGCGCCAGCAGCTTGGAACGCACAGATACGCAGTATTTT. Translating gives CASSLERTDTQYF.

The chain employs TRBV9 and TRBJ2-1, with D tentatively TRBD2 (6 bases). CDR3 length: 13 amino acids. Germline CDR1 SGDLS, CDR2 YYNGEE. V was pared by 2 bases and J by 7 bases, with 10 bases between. CDR3 coding DNA: TGTGCCAGCAGCGTGGGACTCCTTAATGAGCAGTTCTTC. Translating gives CASSVGLLNEQFF.

This clonotype was observed a single time. The rearrangement uses TRBV7-2 and TRBJ2-3; D possibly corresponds to TRBD1 (6 bases). The germline CDR1 and CDR2 sequences are SGHTA and FQGNSA. The CDR3 is made up of 14 amino acids. V was clipped by 8 bases and J by 6 bases, with 18 bases between them. The CDR3 here is CASFFPSGVDTQYF. The CDR3 DNA reads as TGTGCCAGCTTCTTCCCTTCAGGGGTGGATACGCAGTATTTT.

V usage is TRBV30 and J usage is TRBJ1-6, with unresolved D. The CDR3 consists of 15 residues. The V gene's germline CDR1 is GTSNPN and CDR2 SVGIG (reference sequence). The ends were cut back, 1 base at V and 5 bases at J, with 12 bases in the middle. CDR3 sequence (DNA): TGTGCCTGGAGTGCTCGAGGAAATGATAATTCACCCCTCCACTTT. Residues: CAWSARGNDNSPLHF.

This clonotype was picked up one time. The V and J genes are TRBV5-1 and TRBJ2-7, with D perhaps TRBD1 (5 bases). Per germline, CDR1 SGHRS and CDR2 YFSETQ. The CDR3 has 14 amino acids. V gave up 0 bases and J gave up 6 bases, with 13 bases separating them. This chain's CDR3 is CASSLVAGPFEQYF. The CDR3, as DNA: TGCGCCAGCAGCTTGGTTGCAGGGCCCTTCGAGCAGTACTTC.

The V call is TRBV6-6, the J call TRBJ1-1; no firm D call. Per germline, CDR1 MNHNY and CDR2 SVGAGI (reference sequence). Trimming took 1 base from V and 8 from J, leaving 5 bases between them. The CDR3 covers 11 residues. The CDR3 bases are TGTGCCAGCAGTTACTTGAGGGAAGCTTTCTTT. This codes for CASSYLREAFF.

The chain carries TRBV7-3 and TRBJ2-1, with TRBD2 matching over 12 bases. This CDR3 has 14 residues. With V trimmed by 6 bases and J by 7 bases, 4 bases remained unmatched. Germline lookup yields CDR1 SGHTA and CDR2 FQGTGA. In nucleotides, the CDR3 is TGTGCCAGCAGTCTAGCGGGGGGGGAGAATGAGCAGTTCTTC. It is translated as CASSLAGGENEQFF.

V and J are TRBV20-1 and TRBJ2-3, with D unresolved. CDR1 DFQATT and CDR2 SNEGSKA come from the germline V gene (reference sequence). This CDR3 region has 13 residues. V was trimmed by 4 bases and J by 0 bases, leaving 8 bases between them. The CDR3 loop reads CSAISPSTDTQYF. In DNA form, the CDR3 reads TGCAGTGCTATTAGCCCTAGCACAGATACGCAGTATTTT.